The TCR beta chain under discussion was sequenced for a study of blood T cell repertoires in COVID-19. Looking at the study overall: Donors in the United States, Italy and Spain gave samples during acute or convalescent COVID-19. From T cells, B-cell-depleted T cells, or PBMCs came the material, which was cDNA or gDNA.

CDR1 and CDR2 (germline): GTSNPN, SVGIG (reference sequence). This CDR3 contains 13 residues. The V and J ends lost 3 bases and 3 bases respectively, with 11 bases between them. Original analysis: For nucleated cells, counts were estimated from reference gene primer amplification. Clones were sequenced by immunoSEQ multiplex PCR, and TCRdb holds only the in-frame ones, with some missing. V, J and clone size reflect that table, while D and trimming were determined from the DNA. The repertoire holds some 200,000 clones, about 81% seen once, with approximately 15% in the top ten. Sample: peripheral blood. This chain links TRBV30 with TRBJ1-2, with D unclear. The receptor comes from a man in his thirties or forties with active or convalescent COVID-19. CDR3 bases: TGTGCCTGGAGCCCGGGAGGGTACTATGGCTACACCTTC. Its protein is CAWSPGGYYGYTF. The whole variable domain, remainder taken from reference TRBV30 and TRBJ1-2, is SQTIHQWPATLVQPVGSPLSLECTVEGTSNPNLYWYRQAAGRGLQLLFYSVGIGQISSEVPQNLSASRPQDRQFILSSKKLLLSDSGFYLCAWSPGGYYGYTFGSGTRLTVV.